Below are 18 T cell receptor beta chains sequenced from a single sample in a study of blood T cell repertoires in COVID-19. TCRdb's table, derived via immunoSEQ multiplex PCR, lists solely in-frame clones and lacks some. Of about 70,000 clones listed, around 86% are singletons. What was sequenced was peripheral blood. Receptors were obtained from a woman aged 18-35 years with acute or convalescent COVID-19.

The chain recombines TRBV5-6 with TRBJ1-2, with 9 bases matching TRBD1. The V segment lost 0 bases and the J segment 7 bases; nucleotides outside the gene matches: 7. The CDR3 runs to 15 residues. CDR1 SGHDT and CDR2 YYEEEE come from the germline V gene. The CDR3 here is CASSLVSGQGVGYTF. DNA for the CDR3: TGTGCCAGCAGCTTGGTCTCGGGACAGGGTGTTGGCTACACCTTC. The entire variable domain, with the rest obtained from reference TRBV5-6 and TRBJ1-2, is as follows: DAGVTQSPTHLIKTRGQQVTLRCSPKSGHDTVSWYQQALGQGPQFIFQYYEEEERQRGNFPDRFSGHQFPNYSSELNVNALLLGDSALYLCASSLVSGQGVGYTFGSGTRLTVV.

The CDR3 loop is CASSQAPDLSEQFF. The CDR3 DNA follows: TGCGCCAGCAGCCAAGCCCCCGACTTGTCTGAGCAGTTCTTC. The V and J genes are TRBV4-1 and TRBJ2-1; no clear D. V lost 1 base, J lost 9 bases, and 13 bases lay in between. CDR3 length: 14 residues. Germline V gene lookup returns CDR1 MGHRA and CDR2 YSYEKL.

V usage is TRBV15 and J usage is TRBJ2-3, with D possibly being TRBD2 (6 bases). The V gene lost 5 bases and the J gene lost 3 bases, with 18 bases spanning the gap. The CDR3 is made up of 16 amino acids. Germline V lookup: CDR1 LNHNV, CDR2 YYDKDF (reference sequence). The CDR3 DNA follows: TGTGCCACCAGCGCGGGACTCTCCGAAGGTACAGATACGCAGTATTTT. Amino acids: CATSAGLSEGTDTQYF.

The rearrangement uses TRBV2 and TRBJ2-3, with D possibly being TRBD1 (5 bases). With 4 bases removed from V and 0 bases from J, the gap between germline ends came to 14 bases. The CDR3 sequence is 16 residues long. The V gene's germline CDR1 is SNHLY and CDR2 FYNNEI. The CDR3 coding sequence is TGTGCCAGCAGTGCTTTTGACAGCGCTAGCACAGATACGCAGTATTTT. This codes for CASSAFDSASTDTQYF. The entire variable domain, with the rest obtained from reference TRBV2 and TRBJ2-3, is as follows: EPEVTQTPSHQVTQMGQEVILRCVPISNHLYFYWYRQILGQKVEFLVSFYNNEISEKSEIFDDQFSVERPDGSNFTLKIRSTKLEDSAMYFCASSAFDSASTDTQYFGPGTRLTVL.

The J gene is TRBJ2-3, the V gene TRBV11-2; a possible D gene is TRBD1 (6 bases). V gave up 4 bases and J gave up 0 bases, with 17 bases separating them. The CDR3 is made up of 17 amino acids. Germline CDR1 and CDR2: SGHAT and FQNNGV. The CDR3 protein is CASSSKTGIPSTDTQYF. In DNA form, the CDR3 reads TGTGCCAGCAGCTCGAAAACAGGGATCCCTAGCACAGATACGCAGTATTTT. The variable domain in full, completed from reference TRBV11-2 and TRBJ2-3, reads EAGVAQSPRYKIIEKRQSVAFWCNPISGHATLYWYQQILGQGPKLLIQFQNNGVVDDSQLPKDRFSAERLKGVDSTLKIQPAKLEDSAVYLCASSSKTGIPSTDTQYFGPGTRLTVL.

This clone showed up just once. The gene calls are TRBV29-1 and TRBJ1-1; possible D gene TRBD1, 5 bases. Germline V gene data show CDR1 as SQVTM and CDR2 as ANQGSEA. This CDR3 is 12 amino acids long. Between the trimmed V and J ends, which lost 6 bases and 2 bases, there was a span of 10 bases. The CDR3 here is CSVEDNNTEAFF. The CDR3 DNA sequence: TGCAGCGTCGAGGACAACAACACTGAAGCTTTCTTT.

Of note for this clone: The junction does not match germline at one end; this may be a read error. The chain has TRBV30 and TRBJ1-2, with D possibly being TRBD1 (6 bases). The CDR3 spans 11 residues. Germline V gene lookup returns CDR1 GTSNPN and CDR2 SVGIG (reference sequence). The CDR3 region has the DNA TGTGCTTGGACAGCGGCCTATGGCTACACCTTC. Its protein is CAWTAAYGYTF. Variable domain in full (rest from reference TRBV30 and TRBJ1-2): SQTIHQWPATLVQPVGSPLSLECTVEGTSNPNLYWYRQAAGRGLQLLFYSVGIGQISSEVPQNLSASRPQDRQFILSSKKLLLSDSGFYLCAWTAAYGYTFGSGTRLTVV.

This clone was counted a few times. The V call is TRBV6-2 or TRBV6-3, the J call TRBJ1-2, with 12 bases lining up with TRBD1. Germline values: CDR1 MNHEY, CDR2 SVGEGT. This CDR3 spans 17 amino acids. V shed 6 bases and J 4 bases; nucleotides not matched to a gene: 12. The CDR3 DNA reads TGTGCCAGCAGCCGACCCGGGACAGGGGGCTTTGGCTATGGCTACACCTTC. It codes for CASSRPGTGGFGYGYTF.

The chain recombines TRBV5-1 with TRBJ1-6; 9 bases fit TRBD1. J gave up 9 bases and V 0 bases, and 4 bases lay outside the gene matches. Looked up from germline, CDR1 is SGHRS and CDR2 is YFSETQ. CDR3 length equals 15 residues. Written as DNA, the CDR3 is TGCGCCAGCAGCTTGGGACAGGGGGTGGGTTCACCCCTCCACTTT. Its protein is CASSLGQGVGSPLHF.

The table lists this clone with a few counts. The chain is built from TRBV19 and TRBJ1-5, with TRBD1 identical over 10 bases. This CDR3 region has 18 residues. The V and J ends lost 3 bases and 0 bases, in that order; junction bases with no gene match: 8. Per the germline V gene, CDR1 is LNHDA and CDR2 is SQIVND (reference sequence). CDR3 in DNA: TGTGCCAGTAGTATCAATGGACAGGGGGTCCTTAGCAATCAGCCCCAGCATTTT. Translation gives CASSINGQGVLSNQPQHF.

The CDR3 DNA is TGTGCCAGCAGCCAATCTACGGGAGAGCAGTACTTC. Translating gives CASSQSTGEQYF. The chain recombines TRBV16 with TRBJ2-7; possibly TRBD2 for D (5 bases). The CDR3 spans 12 residues. CDR1 is KGHSY and CDR2 is FQNENV in the germline V gene. V dropped 0 bases and J dropped 7 bases, with 7 bases sitting between them.

The sample holds a few counts of this clone. The J gene is TRBJ1-4, the V gene TRBV18, with 8 nucleotides matching TRBD1. Per the germline V gene, CDR1 is KGHSH and CDR2 is LQKENI. The CDR3 extends over 16 amino acids. The V gene end was trimmed by 2 bases and the J gene end by 4 bases; junction bases not matched to a gene: 6. CDR3 loop: CASSPAGQGNNEKLFF. CDR3 in DNA: TGTGCCAGCTCACCAGCTGGACAGGGAAATAATGAAAAACTGTTTTTT.

The chain joins TRBV4-3 to TRBJ2-3; 9 bases align to TRBD1. Germline CDR1 reads LGHNA; CDR2 reads YSLEER. Losses at the gene ends were 0 bases for V and 5 bases for J; bases not matched to a gene: 6. This CDR3 spans 16 amino acids. CDR3 sequence: CASSQDRQGGQDTQYF. CDR3 nucleotide sequence: TGCGCCAGCAGCCAAGACCGACAGGGGGGGCAAGATACGCAGTATTTT.

The CDR3 DNA reads TGTGCCAGCAGTCCCCAGGGGATGGGGGACACTGAAGCTTTCTTT. Translation gives CASSPQGMGDTEAFF. The chain links TRBV6-2 or TRBV6-3 to TRBJ1-1; D might be TRBD1 (6 bases). This CDR3 has 15 residues. Germline values: CDR1 MNHEY, CDR2 SVGEGT. The germline V and J ends were trimmed by 5 bases and 3 bases, with 16 bases remaining between them.

The chain couples TRBV6-5 to TRBJ1-5; D might be TRBD1 (6 bases). Looked up from germline, CDR1 is MNHEY and CDR2 is SVGAGI. The V and J ends lost 5 bases and 0 bases respectively, with 8 bases between them. The CDR3 is 14 amino acids. This CDR3 reads CASSRTVSNQPQHF. The CDR3 DNA is TGTGCCAGCAGTCGGACAGTTAGCAATCAGCCCCAGCATTTT.

The chain joins TRBV6-5 to TRBJ2-3; the match to TRBD2 covers 8 bases. With V trimmed by 4 bases and J by 2 bases, 2 bases remained unmatched. Per germline, CDR1 MNHEY and CDR2 SVGAGI. This CDR3 is built from 14 residues. The CDR3 sequence: CASSWGLDTDTQYF. The CDR3 region has the DNA TGTGCCAGCAGTTGGGGACTAGACACAGATACGCAGTATTTT.

The chain employs TRBV18 and TRBJ2-2; TRBD1 is a possible D gene (6 bases). V lost 4 bases and J 2 bases, leaving 20 bases between the germline ends. CDR3 length: 18 amino acids. Germline loops: CDR1 KGHSH, CDR2 LQKENI. This CDR3 is CASSLLITGTTNTGELFF. For the CDR3, the DNA is TGTGCCAGCTCACTCCTTATTACCGGGACAACAAACACCGGGGAGCTGTTTTTT.

This clone was counted a few times. The V and J genes are TRBV12-3 or TRBV12-4 and TRBJ2-3, with a tentative D call TRBD2 (5 bases). Trimming took 6 bases from V and 4 from J, leaving 11 bases between them. CDR3 length: 13 amino acids. The CDR3 region has the DNA TGTGCCAGCAGCTGGAGGCAGTCAGATACGCAGTATTTT. Protein product: CASSWRQSDTQYF.